A selection of T cell receptor beta chains follows, all from one sample in a study of T-cell memory formation after mild COVID-19. TCRdb re-derived calls from the 5' RACE reads in MiXCR, one entry per CDR3 protein. The table includes 450,000 or so distinct CDR3 sequences, 15% to 20% detected once. The sample comprised PBMCs or a T cell subset sorted from them (not recorded which). Every receptor here comes from an adult woman who had mild COVID-19 (a few samples of this study predate the infection). Cell type and time point are not known. Both conserved end residues are part of each CDR3. The D gene is left open where the match is weak. Clone size is not always given. Where it is, it says once, few, many or a class for expanded clones.

TGTGCCAGCAGCTCGACCGGGACCCCCGGGGACACCATATATTTT	CASSSTGTPGDTIYF	TRBJ1-3	TRBV7-6	NA	few
TGTGCCAGCAGCCCATCAGGGAGGGACAATGAAAAACTGTTTTTT	CASSPSGRDNEKLFF	TRBJ1-4	TRBV12-3/TRBV12-4	NA	few
TGTGCCAGCAGCGTAGGGACTAGCCTTCCAGGCGAGCAGTACTTC	CASSVGTSLPGEQYF	TRBJ2-7	TRBV9	TRBD2	few
TGTGCCAGCAGCTTATTTGGGCGGGAGTCGGTGTTCTTC	CASSLFGRESVFF	TRBJ2-1	TRBV11-2	TRBD2	NA
TGCGCCAGCAGCTGGACCTCAGGACAACCCCTCCACTTT	CASSWTSGQPLHF	TRBJ1-6	TRBV5-1	NA	NA
TGTGCCAGCAGCCGTTCTTCAGTGGGCACAGATACGCAGTATTTT	CASSRSSVGTDTQYF	TRBJ2-3	TRBV7-3	NA	NA
TGTGCCAGCAGCGTATCGGGGAATCTTGACGAGCAGTACTTC	CASSVSGNLDEQYF	TRBJ2-7	TRBV9	NA	NA
TGTGCCAGCAGTCCAAGAGGACAGGTGAATAATGAGCAGTTCTTC	CASSPRGQVNNEQFF	TRBJ2-1	TRBV12-3/TRBV12-4	TRBD1	NA
TGTGCCAGCCGCGAAGGAGAACAAGAGACCCAGTACTTC	CASREGEQETQYF	TRBJ2-5	TRBV7-9	NA	NA
TGTGCCAGCAGCTTGGCTGTCCCCTGGGGTAGCAATCAGCCCCAGCATTTT	CASSLAVPWGSNQPQHF	TRBJ1-5	TRBV5-5	NA	few
TGCGCCAGCAGGCGTGAGAGATACACTGAAGCTTTCTTT	CASRRERYTEAFF	TRBJ1-1	TRBV5-1	NA	NA